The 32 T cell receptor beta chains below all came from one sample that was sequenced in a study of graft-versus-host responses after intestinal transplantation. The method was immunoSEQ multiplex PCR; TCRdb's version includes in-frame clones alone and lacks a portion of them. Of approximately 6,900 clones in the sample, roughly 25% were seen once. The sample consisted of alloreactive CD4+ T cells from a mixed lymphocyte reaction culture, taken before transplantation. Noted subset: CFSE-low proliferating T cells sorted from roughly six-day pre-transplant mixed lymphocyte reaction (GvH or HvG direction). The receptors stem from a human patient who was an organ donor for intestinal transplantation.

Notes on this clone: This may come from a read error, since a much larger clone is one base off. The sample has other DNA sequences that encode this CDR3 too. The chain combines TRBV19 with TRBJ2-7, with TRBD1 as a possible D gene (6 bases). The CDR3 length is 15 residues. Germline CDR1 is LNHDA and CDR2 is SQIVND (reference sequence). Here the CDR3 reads CASSMDSQPSYEQYF. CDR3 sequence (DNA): TGCGCCAGTAGTATGGACAGCCAACCTTCCTACGAGCAGTACTTC.

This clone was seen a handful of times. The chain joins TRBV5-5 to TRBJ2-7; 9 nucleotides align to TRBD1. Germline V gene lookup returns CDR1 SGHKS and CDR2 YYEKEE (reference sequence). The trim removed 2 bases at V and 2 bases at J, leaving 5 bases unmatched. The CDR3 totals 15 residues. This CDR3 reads CASSLRQGETYEQYF. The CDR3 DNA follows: TGTGCCAGCAGCTTAAGACAGGGGGAGACCTACGAGCAGTACTTC.

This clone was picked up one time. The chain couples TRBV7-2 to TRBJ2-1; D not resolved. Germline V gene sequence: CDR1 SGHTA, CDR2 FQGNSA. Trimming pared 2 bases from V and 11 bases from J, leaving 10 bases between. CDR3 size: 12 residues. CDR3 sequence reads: CASSLSTLQQFF. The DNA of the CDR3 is TGTGCCAGCAGCTTATCTACCTTACAGCAGTTCTTC. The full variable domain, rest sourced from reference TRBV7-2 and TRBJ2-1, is GAGVSQSPSNKVTEKGKDVELRCDPISGHTALYWYRQSLGQGLEFLIYFQGNSAPDKSGLPSDRFSAERTGGSVSTLTIQRTQQEDSAVYLCASSLSTLQQFFGPGTRLTVL.

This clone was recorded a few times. CDR3 loop: CASSLWFGLQAGANVLTF. As DNA, the CDR3 is TGTGCCAGCAGCTTGTGGTTCGGCCTACAAGCTGGGGCCAACGTCCTGACTTTC. The chain has TRBV5-4 and TRBJ2-6; D remains unclear. The V gene's germline CDR1 is SGHNT and CDR2 YYREEE (reference sequence). With 1 base removed from V and 2 bases from J, the gap between germline ends came to 16 bases. This CDR3 has 18 residues.

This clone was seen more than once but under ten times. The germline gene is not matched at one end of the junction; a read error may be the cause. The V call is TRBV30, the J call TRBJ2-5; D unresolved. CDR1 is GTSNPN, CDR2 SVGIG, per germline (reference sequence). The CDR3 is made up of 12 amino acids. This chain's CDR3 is CAWTVGAETHYF. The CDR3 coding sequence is TGTGCCTGGACAGTGGGCGCGGAGACCCATTACTTC. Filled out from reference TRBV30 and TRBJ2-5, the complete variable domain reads SQTIHQWPATLVQPVGSPLSLECTVEGTSNPNLYWYRQAAGRGLQLLFYSVGIGQISSEVPQNLSASRPQDRQFILSSKKLLLSDSGFYLCAWTVGAETHYFGPGTRLLVL.

The CDR3 loop reads CASSPLTGDRANQPQHF. DNA for the CDR3: TGTGCCAGCAGTCCGCTGACAGGGGACCGCGCGAATCAGCCCCAGCATTTT. The rearrangement links TRBV27 to TRBJ1-5, with 8 bases lining up with TRBD1. J lost 4 bases, V lost 5 bases, and 13 bases had no gene match. Germline lookup yields CDR1 MNHEY and CDR2 SMNVEV (reference sequence). This CDR3 is 17 amino acids long.

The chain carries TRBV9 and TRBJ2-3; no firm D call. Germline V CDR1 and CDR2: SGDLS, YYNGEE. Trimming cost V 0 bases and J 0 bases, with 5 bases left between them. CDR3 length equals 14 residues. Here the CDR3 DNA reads TGTGCCAGCAGCGTAGATGGGAGCACAGATACGCAGTATTTT. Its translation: CASSVDGSTDTQYF.

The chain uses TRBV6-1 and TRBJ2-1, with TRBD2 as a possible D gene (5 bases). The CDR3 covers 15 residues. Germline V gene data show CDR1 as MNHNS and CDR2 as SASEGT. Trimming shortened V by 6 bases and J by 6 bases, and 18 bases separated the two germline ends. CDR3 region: CASREIWESGNEQFF. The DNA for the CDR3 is TGTGCCAGCAGGGAGATCTGGGAGTCGGGCAATGAGCAGTTCTTC.

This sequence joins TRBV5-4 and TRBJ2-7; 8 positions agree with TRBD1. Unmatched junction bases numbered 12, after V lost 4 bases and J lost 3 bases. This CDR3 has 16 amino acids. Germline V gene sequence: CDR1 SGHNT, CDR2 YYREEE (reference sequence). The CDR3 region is CASSQVYTGQVYEQYF. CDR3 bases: TGTGCCAGCAGCCAAGTTTATACGGGACAGGTCTACGAGCAGTACTTC.

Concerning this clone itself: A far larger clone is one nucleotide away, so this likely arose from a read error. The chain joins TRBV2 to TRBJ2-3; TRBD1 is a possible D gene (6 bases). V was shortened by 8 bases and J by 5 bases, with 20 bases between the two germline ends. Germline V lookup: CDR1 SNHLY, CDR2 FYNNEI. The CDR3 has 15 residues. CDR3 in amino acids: CASYLGGVQGDTQYF. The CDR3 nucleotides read TGTGCCAGCTACCTTGGGGGCGTGCAAGGAGATACGCAGTATTTT. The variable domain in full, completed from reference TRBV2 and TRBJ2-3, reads EPEVTQTPSHQVTQMGQEVILRCVPISNHLYFYWYRQILGQKVEFLVSFYNNEISEKSEIFDDQFSVERPDGSNFTLKIRSTKLEDSAMYFCASYLGGVQGDTQYFGPGTRLTVL.

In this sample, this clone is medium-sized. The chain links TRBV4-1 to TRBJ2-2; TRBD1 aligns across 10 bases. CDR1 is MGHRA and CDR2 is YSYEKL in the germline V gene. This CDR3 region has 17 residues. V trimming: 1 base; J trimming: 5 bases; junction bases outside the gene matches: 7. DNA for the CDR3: TGCGCCAGCAGCCAAGGCAGACAGGGGGCGAGGACCGGGGAGCTGTTTTTT. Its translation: CASSQGRQGARTGELFF.

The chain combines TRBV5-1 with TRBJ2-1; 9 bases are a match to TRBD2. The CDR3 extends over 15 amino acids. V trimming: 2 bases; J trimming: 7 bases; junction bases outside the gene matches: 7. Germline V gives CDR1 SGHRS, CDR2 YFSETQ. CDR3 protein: CASSLVAGVGNEQFF. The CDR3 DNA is TGCGCCAGCAGCTTAGTAGCGGGAGTGGGGAATGAGCAGTTCTTC.

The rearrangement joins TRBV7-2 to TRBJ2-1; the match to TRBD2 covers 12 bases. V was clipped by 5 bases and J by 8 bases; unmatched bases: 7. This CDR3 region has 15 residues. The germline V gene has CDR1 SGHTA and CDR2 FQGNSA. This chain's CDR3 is CASSRLAGVEDEQFF. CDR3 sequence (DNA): TGTGCCAGCAGCCGACTAGCGGGAGTGGAGGATGAGCAGTTCTTC.

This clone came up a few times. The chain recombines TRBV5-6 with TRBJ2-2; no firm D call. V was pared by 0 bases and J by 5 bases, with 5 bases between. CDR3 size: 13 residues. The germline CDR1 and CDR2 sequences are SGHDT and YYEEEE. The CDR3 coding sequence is TGTGCCAGCAGCTTGGTCCCGACCGGGGAGCTGTTTTTT. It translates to CASSLVPTGELFF.

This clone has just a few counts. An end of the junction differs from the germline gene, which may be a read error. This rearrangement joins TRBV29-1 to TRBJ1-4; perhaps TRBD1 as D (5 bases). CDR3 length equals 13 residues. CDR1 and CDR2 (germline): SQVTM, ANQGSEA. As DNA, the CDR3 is TGCCGCGTTGAAATGTCGGGGGGGGAAAAACTGTTTTTT. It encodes CRVEMSGGEKLFF. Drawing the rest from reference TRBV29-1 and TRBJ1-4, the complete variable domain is SAVISQKPSRDICQRGTSLTIQCQVDSQVTMMFWYRQQPGQSLTLIATANQGSEATYESGFVIDKFPISRPNLTFSTLTVSNMSPEDSSIYLCRVEMSGGEKLFFGSGTQLSVL.

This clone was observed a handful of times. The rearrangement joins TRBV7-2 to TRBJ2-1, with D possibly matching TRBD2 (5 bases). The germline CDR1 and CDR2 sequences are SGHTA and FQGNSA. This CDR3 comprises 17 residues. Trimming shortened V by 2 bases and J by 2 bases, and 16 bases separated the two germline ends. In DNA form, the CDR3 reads TGTGCCAGCAGCTTAAGGCGTGCTATCGGGACCTACAATGAGCAGTTCTTC. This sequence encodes CASSLRRAIGTYNEQFF.

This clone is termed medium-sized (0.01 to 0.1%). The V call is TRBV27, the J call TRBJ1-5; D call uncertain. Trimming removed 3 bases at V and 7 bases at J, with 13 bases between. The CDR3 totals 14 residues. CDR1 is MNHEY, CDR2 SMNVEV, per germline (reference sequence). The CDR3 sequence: CASSFRTGGQPQHF. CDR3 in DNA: TGTGCCAGCAGTTTCCGGACGGGTGGGCAGCCCCAGCATTTT.

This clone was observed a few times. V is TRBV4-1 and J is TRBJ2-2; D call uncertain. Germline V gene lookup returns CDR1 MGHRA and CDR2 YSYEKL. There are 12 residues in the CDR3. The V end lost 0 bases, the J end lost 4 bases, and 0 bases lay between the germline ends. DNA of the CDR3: TGCGCCAGCAGCCAAGACACCGGGGAGCTGTTTTTT. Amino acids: CASSQDTGELFF.

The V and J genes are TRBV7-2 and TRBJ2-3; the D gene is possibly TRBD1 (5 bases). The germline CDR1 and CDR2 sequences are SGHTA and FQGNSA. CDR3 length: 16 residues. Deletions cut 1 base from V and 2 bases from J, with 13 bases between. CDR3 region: CASSLVGGAYTDTQYF. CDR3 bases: TGTGCCAGCAGCTTAGTAGGTGGGGCCTACACAGATACGCAGTATTTT.

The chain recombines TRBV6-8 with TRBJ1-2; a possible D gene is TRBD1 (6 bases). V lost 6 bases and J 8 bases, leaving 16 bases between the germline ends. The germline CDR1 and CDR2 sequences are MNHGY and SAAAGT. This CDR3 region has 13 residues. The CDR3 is CASREDSLGGYTF. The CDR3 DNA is TGTGCCAGCAGAGAGGACAGTCTGGGAGGCTACACCTTC.

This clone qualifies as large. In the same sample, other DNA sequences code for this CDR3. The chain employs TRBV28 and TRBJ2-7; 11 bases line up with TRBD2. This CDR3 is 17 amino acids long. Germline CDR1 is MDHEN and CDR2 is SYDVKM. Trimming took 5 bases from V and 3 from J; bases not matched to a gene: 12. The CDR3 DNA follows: TGTGCCAGCAGTCCCCGATTACTAGCGGGAGCCTACTACGAGCAGTACTTC. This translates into CASSPRLLAGAYYEQYF. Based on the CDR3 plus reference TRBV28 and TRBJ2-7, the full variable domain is DVKVTQSSRYLVKRTGEKVFLECVQDMDHENMFWYRQDPGLGLRLIYFSYDVKMKEKGDIPEGYSVSREKKERFSLILESASTNQTSMYLCASSPRLLAGAYYEQYFGPGTRLTVT.

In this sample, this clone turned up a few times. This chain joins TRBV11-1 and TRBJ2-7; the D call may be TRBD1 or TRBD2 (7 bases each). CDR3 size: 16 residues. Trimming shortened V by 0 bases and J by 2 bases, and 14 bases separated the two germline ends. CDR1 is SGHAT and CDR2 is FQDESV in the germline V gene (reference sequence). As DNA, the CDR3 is TGTGCCAGCAGCTTAGCAGGGGGGGGACAGACCTACGAGCAGTACTTC. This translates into CASSLAGGGQTYEQYF.

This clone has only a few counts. The CDR3 coding sequence is TGTGCCAGCAGCTTCCAAGGGAGATTGAACACCGGGGAGCTGTTTTTT. It codes for CASSFQGRLNTGELFF. The V gene is TRBV11-2, the J gene TRBJ2-2, with D possibly being TRBD2 (5 bases). This CDR3 comprises 16 residues. V lost 3 bases, J lost 1 base, and 12 bases lay in between. Germline V gene data show CDR1 as SGHAT and CDR2 as FQNNGV.

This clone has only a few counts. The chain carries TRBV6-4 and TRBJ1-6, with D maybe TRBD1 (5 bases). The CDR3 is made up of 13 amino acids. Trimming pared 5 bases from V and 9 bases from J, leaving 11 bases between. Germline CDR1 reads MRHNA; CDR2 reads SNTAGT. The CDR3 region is CASSSLTGSPLHF. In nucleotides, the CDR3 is TGTGCCAGCAGTTCCCTTACAGGTTCACCCCTCCACTTT.

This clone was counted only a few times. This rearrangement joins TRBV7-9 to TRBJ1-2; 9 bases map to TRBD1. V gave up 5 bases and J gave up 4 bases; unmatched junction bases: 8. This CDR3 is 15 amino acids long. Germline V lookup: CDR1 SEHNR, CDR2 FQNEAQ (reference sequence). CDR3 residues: CASSEQQGATYGYTF. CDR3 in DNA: TGTGCCAGCAGCGAGCAACAGGGGGCGACCTATGGCTACACCTTC.

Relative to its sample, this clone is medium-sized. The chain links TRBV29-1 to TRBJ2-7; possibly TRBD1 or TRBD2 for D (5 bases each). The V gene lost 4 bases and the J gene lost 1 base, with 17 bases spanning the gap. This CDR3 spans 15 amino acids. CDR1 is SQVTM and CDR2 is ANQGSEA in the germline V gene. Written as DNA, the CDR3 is TGCAGCGTTGTCCCCGGTCCCGGGGCTTCCTACGAGCAGTACTTC. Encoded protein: CSVVPGPGASYEQYF.

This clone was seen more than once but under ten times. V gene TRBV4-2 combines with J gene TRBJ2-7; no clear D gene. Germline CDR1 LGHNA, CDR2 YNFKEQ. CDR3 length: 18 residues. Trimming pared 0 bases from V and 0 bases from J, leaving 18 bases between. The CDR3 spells CASSQETFRARNSYEQYF. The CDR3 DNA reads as TGTGCCAGCAGCCAAGAGACTTTTAGAGCGCGCAACTCCTACGAGCAGTACTTC.

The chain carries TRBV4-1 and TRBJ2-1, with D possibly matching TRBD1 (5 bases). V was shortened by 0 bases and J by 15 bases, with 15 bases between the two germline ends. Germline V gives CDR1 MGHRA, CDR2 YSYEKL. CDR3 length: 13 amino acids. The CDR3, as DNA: TGCGCCAGCAGCCAAGATCCGACAGCCCGGCGGTTCTTC. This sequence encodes CASSQDPTARRFF.

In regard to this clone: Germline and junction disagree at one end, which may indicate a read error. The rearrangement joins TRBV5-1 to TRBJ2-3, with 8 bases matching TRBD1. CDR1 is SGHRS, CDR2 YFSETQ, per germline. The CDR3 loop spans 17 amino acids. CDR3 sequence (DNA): TGCGCCATCAGCAGTCTACCGGGACAGGTGGAAGCAGATACGCAGTATTTT. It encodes CAISSLPGQVEADTQYF.

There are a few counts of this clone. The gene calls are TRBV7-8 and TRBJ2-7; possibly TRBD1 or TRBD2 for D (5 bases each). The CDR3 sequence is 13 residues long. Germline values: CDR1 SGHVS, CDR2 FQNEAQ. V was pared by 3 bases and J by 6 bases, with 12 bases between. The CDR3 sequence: CASSFSRGGEQYF. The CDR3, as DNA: TGTGCCAGCAGCTTTAGCCGGGGCGGCGAGCAGTACTTC.

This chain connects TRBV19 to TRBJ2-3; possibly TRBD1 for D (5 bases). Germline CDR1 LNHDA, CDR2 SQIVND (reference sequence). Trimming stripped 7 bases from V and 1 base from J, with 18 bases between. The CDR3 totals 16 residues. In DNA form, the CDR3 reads TGTGCCAGTAAGAGGACACGCGATTGGGGCACAGATACGCAGTATTTT. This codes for CASKRTRDWGTDTQYF.

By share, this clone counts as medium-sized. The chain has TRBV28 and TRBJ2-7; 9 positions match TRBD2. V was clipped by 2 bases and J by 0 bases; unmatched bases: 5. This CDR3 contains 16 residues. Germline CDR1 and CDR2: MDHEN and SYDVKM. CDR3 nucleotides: TGTGCCAGCAGTTTAGGCGGGACTAGCAGCTCCTACGAGCAGTACTTC. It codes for CASSLGGTSSSYEQYF.